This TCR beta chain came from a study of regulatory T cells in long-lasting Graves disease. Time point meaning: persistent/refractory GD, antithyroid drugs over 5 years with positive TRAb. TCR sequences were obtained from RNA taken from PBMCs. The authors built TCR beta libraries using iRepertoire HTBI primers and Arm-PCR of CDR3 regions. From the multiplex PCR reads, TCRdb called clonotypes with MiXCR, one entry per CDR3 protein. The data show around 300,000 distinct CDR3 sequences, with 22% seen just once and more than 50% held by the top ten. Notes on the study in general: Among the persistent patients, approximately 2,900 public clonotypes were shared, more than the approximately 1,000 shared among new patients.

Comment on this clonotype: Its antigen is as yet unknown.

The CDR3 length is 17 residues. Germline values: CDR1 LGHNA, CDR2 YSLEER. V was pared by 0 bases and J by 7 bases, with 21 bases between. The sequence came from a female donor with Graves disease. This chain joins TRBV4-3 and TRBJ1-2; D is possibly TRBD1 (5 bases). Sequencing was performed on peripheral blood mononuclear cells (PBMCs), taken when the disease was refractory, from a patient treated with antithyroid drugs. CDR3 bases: TGCGCCAGCAGCCAAGAAGGGGCAGGGAGCAGGCTCGGTGGCTACACCTTC. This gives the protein CASSQEGAGSRLGGYTF.